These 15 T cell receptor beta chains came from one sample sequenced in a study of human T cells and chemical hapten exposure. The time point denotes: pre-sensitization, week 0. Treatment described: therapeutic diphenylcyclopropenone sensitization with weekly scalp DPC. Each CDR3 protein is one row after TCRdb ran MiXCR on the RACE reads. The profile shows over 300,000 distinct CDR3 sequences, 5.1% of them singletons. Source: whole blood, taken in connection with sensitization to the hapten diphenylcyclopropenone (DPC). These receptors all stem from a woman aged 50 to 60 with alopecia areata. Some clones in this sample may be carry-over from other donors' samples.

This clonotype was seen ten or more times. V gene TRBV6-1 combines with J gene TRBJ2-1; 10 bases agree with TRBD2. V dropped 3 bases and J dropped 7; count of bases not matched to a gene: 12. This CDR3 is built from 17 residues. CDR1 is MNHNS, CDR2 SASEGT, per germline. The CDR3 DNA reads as TGTGCCAGCAGTGAGGATATAGCGGGGGGCCTCCTGAATGAGCAGTTCTTC. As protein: CASSEDIAGGLLNEQFF.

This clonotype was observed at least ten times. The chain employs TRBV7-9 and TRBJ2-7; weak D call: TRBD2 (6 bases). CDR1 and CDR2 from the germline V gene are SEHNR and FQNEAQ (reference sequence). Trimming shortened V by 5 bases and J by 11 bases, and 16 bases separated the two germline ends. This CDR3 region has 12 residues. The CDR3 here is CASSPATSREYF. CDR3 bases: TGTGCCAGCAGCCCTGCTACTAGCAGGGAGTACTTC.

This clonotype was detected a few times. CDR3 protein: CASSQGGYNQPQHF. The CDR3 DNA is TGTGCCAGCAGCCAAGGGGGTTACAATCAGCCCCAGCATTTT. The chain couples TRBV3-1 to TRBJ1-5; D unresolved. Trimming removed 1 base from V and 3 bases from J, with 7 bases in between. The CDR3 contains 14 residues. Germline V gene sequence: CDR1 LGHDT, CDR2 YNNKEL (reference sequence).

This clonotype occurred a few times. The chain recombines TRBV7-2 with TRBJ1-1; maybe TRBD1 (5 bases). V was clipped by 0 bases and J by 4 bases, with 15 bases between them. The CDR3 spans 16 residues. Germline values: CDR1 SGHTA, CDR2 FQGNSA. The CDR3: CASSLASSRGSTEAFF. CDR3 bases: TGTGCCAGCAGCTTAGCAAGTTCGCGGGGGAGCACTGAAGCTTTCTTT.

Here the CDR3 DNA reads TGTGCCAGAAACGACAGGCCGGTCCATGGCTACACCTTC. Amino acids: CARNDRPVHGYTF. The chain links TRBV12-3 or TRBV12-4 to TRBJ1-2; tentatively, D is TRBD1 (6 bases). Trimming removed 9 bases at V and 6 bases at J, with 17 bases between. The CDR3 extends over 13 amino acids.

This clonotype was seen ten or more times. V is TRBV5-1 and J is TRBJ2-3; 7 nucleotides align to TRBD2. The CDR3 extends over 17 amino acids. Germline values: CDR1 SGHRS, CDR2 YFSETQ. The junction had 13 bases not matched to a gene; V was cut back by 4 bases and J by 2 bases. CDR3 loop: CASSHASGGIITDTQYF. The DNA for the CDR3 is TGCGCCAGCAGCCATGCTAGCGGAGGAATTATCACAGATACGCAGTATTTT.

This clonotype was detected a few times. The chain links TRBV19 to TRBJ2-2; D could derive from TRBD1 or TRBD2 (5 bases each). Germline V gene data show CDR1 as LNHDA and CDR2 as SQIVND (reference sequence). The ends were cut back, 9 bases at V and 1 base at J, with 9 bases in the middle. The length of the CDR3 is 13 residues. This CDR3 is CASQGRNTGELFF. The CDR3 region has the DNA TGTGCCAGCCAGGGACGGAACACCGGGGAGCTGTTTTTT.

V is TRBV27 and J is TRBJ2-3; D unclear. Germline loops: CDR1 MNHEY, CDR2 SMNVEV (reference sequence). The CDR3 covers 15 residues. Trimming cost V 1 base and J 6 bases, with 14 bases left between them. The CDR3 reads CASSLYGPPGDTQYF. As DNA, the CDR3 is TGTGCCAGCAGTTTATACGGTCCCCCTGGGGATACGCAGTATTTT.

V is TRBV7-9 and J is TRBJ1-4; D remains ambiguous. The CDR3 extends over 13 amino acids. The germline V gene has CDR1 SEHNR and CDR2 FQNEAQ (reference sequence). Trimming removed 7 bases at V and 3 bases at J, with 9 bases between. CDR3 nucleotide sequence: TGTGCCAGCATCGAAGTCCCTAATGAAAAACTGTTTTTT. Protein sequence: CASIEVPNEKLFF.

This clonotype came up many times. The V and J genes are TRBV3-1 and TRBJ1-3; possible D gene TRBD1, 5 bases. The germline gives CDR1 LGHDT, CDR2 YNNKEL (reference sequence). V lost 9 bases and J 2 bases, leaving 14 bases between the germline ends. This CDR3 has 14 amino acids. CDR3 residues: CASSGTLAGNTIYF. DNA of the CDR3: TGTGCCAGTTCCGGGACTCTCGCTGGAAACACCATATATTTT.

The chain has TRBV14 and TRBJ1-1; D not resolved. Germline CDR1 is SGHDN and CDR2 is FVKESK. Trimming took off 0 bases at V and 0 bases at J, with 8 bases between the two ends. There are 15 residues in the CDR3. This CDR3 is CASSQDLALNTEAFF. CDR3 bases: TGTGCCAGCAGCCAAGATCTTGCCTTGAACACTGAAGCTTTCTTT.

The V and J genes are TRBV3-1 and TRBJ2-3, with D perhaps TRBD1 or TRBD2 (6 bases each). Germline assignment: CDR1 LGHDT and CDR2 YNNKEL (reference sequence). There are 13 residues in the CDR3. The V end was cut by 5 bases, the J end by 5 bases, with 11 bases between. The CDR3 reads CASSAGGRDTQYF. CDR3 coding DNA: TGTGCCAGCAGCGCCGGGGGCAGAGATACGCAGTATTTT.

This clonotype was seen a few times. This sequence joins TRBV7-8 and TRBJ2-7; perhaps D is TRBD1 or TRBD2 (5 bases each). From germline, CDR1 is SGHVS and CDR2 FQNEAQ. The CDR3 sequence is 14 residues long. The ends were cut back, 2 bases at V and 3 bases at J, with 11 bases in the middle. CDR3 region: CASSLPGQYYEQYF. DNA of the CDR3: TGTGCCAGCAGCTTACCGGGGCAGTACTACGAGCAGTACTTC.

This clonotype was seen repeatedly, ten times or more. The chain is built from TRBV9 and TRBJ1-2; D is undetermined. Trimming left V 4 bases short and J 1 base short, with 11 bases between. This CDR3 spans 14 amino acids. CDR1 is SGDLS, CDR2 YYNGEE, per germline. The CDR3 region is CASSPGRDNYGYTF. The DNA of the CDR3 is TGTGCCAGCAGCCCTGGACGGGATAACTATGGCTACACCTTC.

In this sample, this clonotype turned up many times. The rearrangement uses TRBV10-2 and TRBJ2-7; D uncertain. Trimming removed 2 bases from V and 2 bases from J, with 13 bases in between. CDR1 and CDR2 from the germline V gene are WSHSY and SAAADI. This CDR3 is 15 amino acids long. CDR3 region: CASSEGPTPAYEQYF. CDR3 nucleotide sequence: TGCGCCAGCAGTGAGGGACCAACCCCGGCCTACGAGCAGTACTTC.